This TCR beta chain was recovered during a study of blood T cells in healthy people across ages. The CDR3 consists of 13 residues. Trimming stripped 6 bases from V and 5 bases from J, with 14 bases between. Germline loops: CDR1 SQVTM, CDR2 ANQGSEA. A second PCR, run for roughly 7 to 11 cycles, used a sample-barcoded 5' primer plus a J-beta primer mix. Using its own MiXCR run on the 5' RACE reads, TCRdb lists one record per CDR3 protein. Among roughly 680,000 distinct CDR3 sequences listed, over 40% were seen once. The chain couples TRBV29-1 to TRBJ2-1; D possibly corresponds to TRBD1 (5 bases). This TCR was sampled from an elderly woman in good health. The material sequenced was blood. The CDR3 here is CSVTVRANNEQFF. In DNA, the CDR3 is TGCAGCGTGACAGTCAGGGCAAACAATGAGCAGTTCTTC.